The 17 T cell receptor beta chains below all came from one sample that was sequenced in a study of T cell repertoires in cytomegalovirus infection (dated by TCRdb to about 2019). Sequencing used an Illumina HiSeq 1500. Through fastp at Q25 and MiXCR, TCRdb rebuilt clones from the public reads, retaining in-frame beta chains. Each CDR3 protein gets just one entry, which takes the most common genes and DNA from the rows behind it. This sample comprises a few hundred thousand distinct CDR3 sequences, around a quarter of them detected only once. Jointly, the top ten make up around 13% of the sample. The sample taken for sequencing was PBMCs. The receptors shown here come from a human donor in good health (CMV status not recorded). Some clones in this sample may be carry-over from other donors' samples.

Many counts were recorded for this clonotype. Here the CDR3 omits its conserved ending phenylalanine or tryptophan, so a read error is the likely source. Because the CDR3's place on the DNA is in doubt, the DNA is left out and the CDR3 is given as listed by TCRdb. The rearrangement joins TRBV7-6 to TRBJ2-1; TRBD2, as called in the table, went unchecked against the DNA. The CDR3 is made up of 12 amino acids, end residues included. Germline V gene sequence: CDR1 SGHVS, CDR2 FNYEAQ. CDR3 region: CASSLVGSGAPI.

The sample holds a few counts of this clonotype. V and J are TRBV5-6 and TRBJ2-7; D is unresolved. Germline V lookup: CDR1 SGHDT, CDR2 YYEEEE. Trimming removed 1 base from V and 2 bases from J, with 4 bases in between. The CDR3 length is 12 residues. The CDR3 DNA reads TGTGCCAGCAGCTTGTGGGCCTACGAGCAGTACTTC. Translating gives CASSLWAYEQYF. The variable domain in full, completed from reference TRBV5-6 and TRBJ2-7, reads DAGVTQSPTHLIKTRGQQVTLRCSPKSGHDTVSWYQQALGQGPQFIFQYYEEEERQRGNFPDRFSGHQFPNYSSELNVNALLLGDSALYLCASSLWAYEQYFGPGTRLTVT.

There are a few counts of this clonotype. This CDR3 reads CASSTGARVSYEQYF. CDR3 nucleotides: TGTGCCAGTTCAACTGGGGCTCGCGTCTCCTACGAGCAGTACTTC. The V call is TRBV28, the J call TRBJ2-7; tentative D call: TRBD1 (5 bases). The CDR3 runs 15 residues. Trimming left V 9 bases short and J 0 bases short, with 18 bases between. Germline lookup yields CDR1 MDHEN and CDR2 SYDVKM.

The chain uses TRBV19 and TRBJ1-3, with 7 nucleotides matching TRBD1. The CDR3 loop spans 15 amino acids. J was trimmed by 0 bases and V by 6 bases; bases with no gene match: 5. CDR1 and CDR2 (germline): LNHDA, SQIVND (reference sequence). Here the CDR3 reads CASRLQGSSGNTIYF. The DNA of the CDR3 is TGTGCCAGTAGACTACAGGGGAGCTCTGGAAACACCATATATTTT.

In this sample, this clonotype turned up many times. This chain joins TRBV7-2 and TRBJ1-1; TRBD1 is a possible D gene (5 bases). The V end was cut by 2 bases, the J end by 3 bases, with 13 bases between. CDR3 size: 15 residues. CDR1 SGHTA and CDR2 FQGNSA come from the germline V gene. The DNA for the CDR3 is TGTGCCAGCAGCTTACGGATTTGGGGGGACACTGAAGCTTTCTTT. As protein: CASSLRIWGDTEAFF. The full variable domain, completed using reference TRBV7-2 and TRBJ1-1, is GAGVSQSPSNKVTEKGKDVELRCDPISGHTALYWYRQSLGQGLEFLIYFQGNSAPDKSGLPSDRFSAERTGGSVSTLTIQRTQQEDSAVYLCASSLRIWGDTEAFFGQGTRLTVV.

This clonotype came up a few times. V gene TRBV29-1 combines with J gene TRBJ1-3; no clear D. V lost 6 bases and J lost 1, with 13 bases in between. Germline V CDR1 and CDR2: SQVTM, ANQGSEA. The CDR3 has 14 amino acids. The CDR3 protein is CSVTGRHSGNTIYF. The CDR3, as DNA: TGCAGCGTGACCGGGAGGCATTCTGGAAACACCATATATTTT.

The chain carries TRBV29-1 and TRBJ2-7; 8 bases agree with TRBD1. The ends lost 5 bases at V and 3 bases at J; junction bases unmatched: 12. Germline V gene sequence: CDR1 SQVTM, CDR2 ANQGSEA. The CDR3 is made up of 15 amino acids. CDR3 DNA sequence: TGCAGCGTTTCAAGTACCCGACAGGGGTTCTACGAGCAGTACTTC. The encoded protein is CSVSSTRQGFYEQYF.

The genes are TRBV19 and TRBJ1-5, with TRBD1 identical over 7 bases. This CDR3 has 12 residues. CDR1 is LNHDA and CDR2 is SQIVND in the germline V gene (reference sequence). Trimming removed 6 bases from V and 13 bases from J; junction bases left unmatched: 9. For the CDR3, the DNA is TGTGCCAGTAGGGGCAGGGGGTGGTATCAGCATTTT. Translated, it gives CASRGRGWYQHF.

This clonotype was detected only a few times. V is TRBV28 and J is TRBJ1-1, with TRBD1 matching 8 bases. The CDR3 has 15 amino acids. With V trimmed by 3 bases and J by 6 bases, 9 bases remained unmatched. From germline, CDR1 is MDHEN and CDR2 SYDVKM. The CDR3 DNA reads TGTGCCAGCAGTTTGATGGACAGGGATCTCTCTGAAGCTTTCTTT. It yields the protein CASSLMDRDLSEAFF.

The chain carries TRBV9 and TRBJ2-3; 8 bases map to TRBD1. Germline lookup yields CDR1 SGDLS and CDR2 YYNGEE. The V segment lost 3 bases and the J segment 3 bases; nucleotides outside the gene matches: 15. This CDR3 spans 18 amino acids. In DNA, the CDR3 is TGTGCCAGCAGCGAAAGTAATACAGGGGGACGTCGTACAGATACGCAGTATTTT. Protein product: CASSESNTGGRRTDTQYF.

J is TRBJ2-5 and V is TRBV11-2; D not resolved. The V end lost 2 bases, the J end lost 0 bases, and 7 bases lay between the germline ends. Germline V gene lookup returns CDR1 SGHAT and CDR2 FQNNGV. This CDR3 is 14 amino acids long. CDR3 protein: CASSLTTDQETQYF. In DNA, the CDR3 is TGTGCCAGCAGCTTAACGACGGACCAAGAGACCCAGTACTTC.

The chain uses TRBV6-1 and TRBJ1-1; D may be TRBD1 (5 bases). Deletions cut 2 bases from V and 4 bases from J, with 11 bases between. Germline loops: CDR1 MNHNS, CDR2 SASEGT. The CDR3 covers 14 residues. The CDR3 reads CASSEQGRGTEAFF. DNA of the CDR3: TGTGCCAGCAGTGAACAGGGTCGGGGCACTGAAGCTTTCTTT.

Remarks on this clonotype: Sequence at one end of the junction differs from germline and may be a read error. J is TRBJ2-1 and V is TRBV5-5; D unclear. In germline, CDR1 is SGHKS, CDR2 YYEKEE (reference sequence). CDR3 size: 14 residues. CDR3 sequence: CASSFPGWYNERFF. The CDR3 bases are TGTGCCAGCAGCTTCCCCGGGTGGTACAATGAGCGGTTCTTC.

This chain joins TRBV7-2 and TRBJ2-1, with TRBD2 matching 8 bases. Germline values: CDR1 SGHTA, CDR2 FQGNSA. V was pared by 5 bases and J by 7 bases, with 10 bases of the junction left unmatched. There are 15 residues in the CDR3. CDR3 amino acids: CASSPLAGSHNEQFF. CDR3 in DNA: TGTGCCAGCAGCCCGCTAGCGGGTTCTCATAATGAGCAGTTCTTC.

V is TRBV20-1 and J is TRBJ2-5, with D perhaps TRBD2 (6 bases). The V end was cut by 3 bases, the J end by 2 bases, with 13 bases between. The germline V gene encodes CDR1 DFQATT and CDR2 SNEGSKA (reference sequence). The CDR3 has 14 residues. CDR3 bases: TGCAGTGCTAGGGTGACTAGACATCAAGAGACCCAGTACTTC. Its translation is CSARVTRHQETQYF.

This clonotype occurred a few times. This rearrangement joins TRBV7-2 to TRBJ1-1, with D possibly being TRBD1 (5 bases). This CDR3 is built from 12 residues. Germline V gives CDR1 SGHTA, CDR2 FQGNSA. V was clipped by 5 bases and J by 6 bases, with 10 bases between them. The chain's CDR3 is CASSPVGPEAFF. Here the CDR3 DNA reads TGTGCCAGCAGCCCCGTGGGGCCTGAAGCTTTCTTT.

CDR3 bases: TGTGCCAGTAGTATAGGTCTCCGGAACACTGAAGCTTTCTTT. The encoded protein is CASSIGLRNTEAFF. The chain joins TRBV19 to TRBJ1-1; no clear D gene. This CDR3 is built from 14 residues. Germline V gives CDR1 LNHDA, CDR2 SQIVND (reference sequence). Trimming left V 1 base short and J 1 base short, with 7 bases between.